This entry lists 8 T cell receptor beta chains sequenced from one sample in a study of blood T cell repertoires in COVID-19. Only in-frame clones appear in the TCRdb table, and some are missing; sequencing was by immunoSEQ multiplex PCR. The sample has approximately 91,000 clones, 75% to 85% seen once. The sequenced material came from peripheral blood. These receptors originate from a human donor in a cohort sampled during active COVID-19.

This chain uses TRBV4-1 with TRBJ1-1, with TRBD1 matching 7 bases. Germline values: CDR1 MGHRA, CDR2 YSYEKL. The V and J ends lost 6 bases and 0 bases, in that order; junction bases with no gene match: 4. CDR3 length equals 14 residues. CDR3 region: CASRAGTVNTEAFF. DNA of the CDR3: TGCGCCAGCAGGGCCGGGACAGTGAACACTGAAGCTTTCTTT.

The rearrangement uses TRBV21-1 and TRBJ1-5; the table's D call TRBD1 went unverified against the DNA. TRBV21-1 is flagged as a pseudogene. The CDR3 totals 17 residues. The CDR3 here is CASSKDRTGVVDQPQHF. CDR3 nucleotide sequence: TGTGCCAGCAGCAAAGACAGGACAGGGGTAGTGGATCAGCCCCAGCATTTT.

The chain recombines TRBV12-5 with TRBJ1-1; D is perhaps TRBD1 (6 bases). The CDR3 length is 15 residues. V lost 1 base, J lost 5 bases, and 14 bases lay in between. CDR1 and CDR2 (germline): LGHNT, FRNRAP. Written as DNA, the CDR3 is TGTGCTAGTGGTTTGGCCCCGGGAGGGGGGACTGAAGCTTTCTTT. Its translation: CASGLAPGGGTEAFF.

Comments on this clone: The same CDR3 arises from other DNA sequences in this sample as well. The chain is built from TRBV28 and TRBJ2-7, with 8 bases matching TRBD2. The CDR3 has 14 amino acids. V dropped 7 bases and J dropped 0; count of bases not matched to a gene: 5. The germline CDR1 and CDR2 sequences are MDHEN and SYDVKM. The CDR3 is CASILSGSSYEQYF. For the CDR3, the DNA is TGTGCCAGCATCCTCAGCGGGAGCTCCTACGAGCAGTACTTC.

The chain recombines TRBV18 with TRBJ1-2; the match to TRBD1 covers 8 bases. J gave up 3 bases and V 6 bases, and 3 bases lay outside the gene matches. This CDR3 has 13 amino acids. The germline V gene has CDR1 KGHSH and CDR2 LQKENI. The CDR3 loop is CASSEDRDYGYTF. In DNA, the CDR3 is TGTGCCAGCTCTGAGGACAGGGACTATGGCTACACCTTC.

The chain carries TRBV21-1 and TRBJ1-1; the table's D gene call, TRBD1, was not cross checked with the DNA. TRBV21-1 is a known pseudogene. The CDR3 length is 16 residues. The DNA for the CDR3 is TGTGCCAGCAGCATGCCGTGGGACAGCCTGAACACTGAAGCTTTCTTT. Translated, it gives CASSMPWDSLNTEAFF.

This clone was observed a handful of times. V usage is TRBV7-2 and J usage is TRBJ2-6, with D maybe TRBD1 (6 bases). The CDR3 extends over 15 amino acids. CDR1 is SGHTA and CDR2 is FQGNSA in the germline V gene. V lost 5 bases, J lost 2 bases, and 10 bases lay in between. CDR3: CASSRPGAGANVLTF. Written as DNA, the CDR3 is TGTGCCAGCAGCCGCCCAGGGGCTGGGGCCAACGTCCTGACTTTC.

The DNA for the CDR3 is TGTGCCTGGAGTATTGGTGGCCTTCAGCCCCAGCATTTT. Protein: CAWSIGGLQPQHF. V usage is TRBV30 and J usage is TRBJ1-5; D unresolved. CDR3 length equals 13 residues. From germline, CDR1 is GTSNPN and CDR2 SVGIG (reference sequence). The V and J ends lost 2 bases and 6 bases respectively, with 11 bases between them.